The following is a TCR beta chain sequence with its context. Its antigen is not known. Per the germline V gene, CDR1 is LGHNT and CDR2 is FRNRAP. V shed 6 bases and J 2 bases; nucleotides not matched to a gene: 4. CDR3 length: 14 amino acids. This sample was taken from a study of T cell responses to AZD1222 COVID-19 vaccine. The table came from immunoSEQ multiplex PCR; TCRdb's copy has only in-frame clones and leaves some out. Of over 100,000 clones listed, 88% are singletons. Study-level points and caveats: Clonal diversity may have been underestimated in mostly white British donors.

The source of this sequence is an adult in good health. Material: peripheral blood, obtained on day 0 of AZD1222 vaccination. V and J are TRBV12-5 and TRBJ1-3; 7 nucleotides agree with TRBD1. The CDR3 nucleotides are TGTGCTAGTGGCCTGACAGGGCCTGGAAACACCATATATTTT. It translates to CASGLTGPGNTIYF.